These 32 T cell receptor beta chains were all obtained from the same sample, sequenced in a study of PD-L1 blockade in urothelial cancer. The table came from immunoSEQ multiplex PCR; TCRdb's copy has only in-frame clones and leaves some out. The sample holds more than 12,000 clones, around nine tenths seen once. The sample consisted of PBMCs, taken around atezolizumab (anti-PD-L1) treatment. The source of these receptors is a man between 65 and 79 years old with urothelial cancer.

This chain links TRBV2 with TRBJ2-7, with TRBD1 matching over 9 bases. This CDR3 comprises 15 residues. J gave up 4 bases and V 6 bases, and 10 bases lay outside the gene matches. Germline V gives CDR1 SNHLY, CDR2 FYNNEI. The CDR3 DNA follows: TGTGCCAGCAGCGAGGGACAGGGAGTGTTGTACGAGCAGTACTTC. Amino acid sequence: CASSEGQGVLYEQYF.

The rearrangement joins TRBV7-3 to TRBJ1-2; 7 bases agree with TRBD1. Germline V lookup: CDR1 SGHTA, CDR2 FQGTGA. The junction had 4 bases not matched to a gene; V was cut back by 2 bases and J by 4 bases. This CDR3 spans 14 amino acids. The CDR3 loop is CASSLGDSSYGYTF. The CDR3 DNA sequence: TGTGCCAGCAGCTTAGGGGACAGCTCCTATGGCTACACCTTC. Full variable domain (rest looked up from reference TRBV7-3 and TRBJ1-2): GAGVSQTPSNKVTEKGKYVELRCDPISGHTALYWYRQSLGQGPEFLIYFQGTGAADDSGLPNDRFFAVRPEGSVSTLKIQRTERGDSAVYLCASSLGDSSYGYTFGSGTRLTVV.

V usage is TRBV19 and J usage is TRBJ2-1, with TRBD2 identical over 8 bases. CDR3 length: 15 residues. Per the germline V gene, CDR1 is LNHDA and CDR2 is SQIVND (reference sequence). Unmatched junction bases numbered 13, after V lost 6 bases and J lost 9 bases. The CDR3 bases are TGTGCCAGTAGGGACGAGCGGGGGCACCTTCTTGAGCAGTTCTTC. Protein sequence: CASRDERGHLLEQFF.

This clone was seen more than once but under ten times. Written as DNA, the CDR3 is TGTGCCAGCAGCTTGGCCGTAAGGGTTAGGGGGCAGTTCTTC. This codes for CASSLAVRVRGQFF. The chain joins TRBV5-6 to TRBJ2-1; the D gene is possibly TRBD1 (5 bases). This CDR3 is built from 14 residues. Germline V gene data show CDR1 as SGHDT and CDR2 as YYEEEE. V was clipped by 0 bases and J by 12 bases, with 16 bases between them.

This clone turned up a few times. The chain combines TRBV19 with TRBJ1-2; the match to TRBD1 covers 10 bases. Germline V gene lookup returns CDR1 LNHDA and CDR2 SQIVND (reference sequence). Unmatched junction bases numbered 9, after V lost 5 bases and J lost 6 bases. This CDR3 has 15 amino acids. The CDR3: CASSLPGQGKDGYTF. CDR3 DNA: TGTGCCAGTAGTCTACCGGGACAGGGGAAGGATGGCTACACCTTC.

This clone has only one observation. This rearrangement joins TRBV30 to TRBJ1-2; D not certain. V lost 3 bases and J 4 bases, leaving 6 bases between the germline ends. The CDR3 totals 11 residues. Germline V lookup: CDR1 GTSNPN, CDR2 SVGIG (reference sequence). DNA of the CDR3: TGTGCCTGGAGCCCCGGCTATGGCTACACCTTC. Translation: CAWSPGYGYTF.

This clone was detected only once. V is TRBV10-3 and J is TRBJ2-2, with D possibly being TRBD1 (5 bases). The ends were cut back, 3 bases at V and 6 bases at J, with 8 bases in the middle. Germline loops: CDR1 ENHRY, CDR2 SYGVKD. The CDR3 consists of 13 residues. The CDR3 loop is CAISDVGPGELFF. Written as DNA, the CDR3 is TGTGCCATCAGTGACGTGGGGCCCGGGGAGCTGTTTTTT.

This chain links TRBV18 with TRBJ1-1, with D maybe TRBD1 (5 bases). The V and J ends lost 3 bases and 7 bases respectively, with 9 bases between them. Per the germline V gene, CDR1 is KGHSH and CDR2 is LQKENI. This CDR3 is built from 12 residues. CDR3 sequence (DNA): TGTGCCAGCTCACCTCAGGGAATTGAAGCTTTCTTT. Translated: CASSPQGIEAFF.

The gene calls are TRBV7-7 and TRBJ1-3; D gene ambiguous. Germline-derived CDR1 and CDR2 are SSHAT and FNYEAQ (reference sequence). The CDR3 extends over 14 amino acids. The V gene lost 5 bases and the J gene lost 0 bases, with 8 bases spanning the gap. The CDR3 nucleotides read TGTGCCAGCAGCCCAGGCCTCTCTGGAAACACCATATATTTT. This translates into CASSPGLSGNTIYF.

This clone occurred once. V is TRBV30 and J is TRBJ2-5; tentatively, D is TRBD1 (6 bases). Germline V gene sequence: CDR1 GTSNPN, CDR2 SVGIG (reference sequence). Trimming took off 5 bases at V and 2 bases at J, with 12 bases between the two ends. CDR3 length: 13 amino acids. CDR3 coding DNA: TGTGCCTGGGAGACAGGAGTTCAAGAGACCCAGTACTTC. Amino acids: CAWETGVQETQYF. Filled out from reference TRBV30 and TRBJ2-5, the complete variable domain reads SQTIHQWPATLVQPVGSPLSLECTVEGTSNPNLYWYRQAAGRGLQLLFYSVGIGQISSEVPQNLSASRPQDRQFILSSKKLLLSDSGFYLCAWETGVQETQYFGPGTRLLVL.

This chain uses TRBV11-3 with TRBJ2-3; maybe TRBD2 (7 bases). Germline CDR1 and CDR2: SGHNT and YENEEA. This CDR3 is 15 amino acids long. V lost 4 bases to trimming and J lost 0 bases, with 11 bases between them. The CDR3 DNA reads as TGTGCCAGCAGCTCGTCGGGGGGCAGCACAGATACGCAGTATTTT. Encoded protein: CASSSSGGSTDTQYF.

V is TRBV4-1 and J is TRBJ1-1; D remains ambiguous. There are 13 residues in the CDR3. The V gene lost 3 bases and the J gene lost 4 bases, with 9 bases spanning the gap. The germline gives CDR1 MGHRA, CDR2 YSYEKL. Here the CDR3 reads CASSQGRATEAFF. CDR3 coding DNA: TGCGCCAGCAGCCAGGGGAGGGCCACTGAAGCTTTCTTT.

The rearrangement joins TRBV5-4 to TRBJ1-4; a possible D gene is TRBD1 (5 bases). Looked up from germline, CDR1 is SGHNT and CDR2 is YYREEE (reference sequence). The CDR3 has 14 residues. Trimming shortened V by 2 bases and J by 4 bases, and 9 bases separated the two germline ends. CDR3 sequence: CASSLAGINEKLFF. CDR3 coding DNA: TGTGCCAGCAGCTTAGCAGGGATTAATGAAAAACTGTTTTTT.

The CDR3 is CASSYSQGDYGYTF. CDR3 bases: TGTGCCAGCAGTTACTCGCAGGGTGATTATGGCTACACCTTC. V and J are TRBV6-5 and TRBJ1-2; a weak D match, TRBD1 (5 bases). V was pared by 0 bases and J by 5 bases, with 10 bases between. The CDR3 is made up of 14 amino acids. In germline, CDR1 is MNHEY, CDR2 SVGAGI.

The chain combines TRBV10-3 with TRBJ1-5; tentatively, D is TRBD1 (5 bases). Trimming removed 2 bases from V and 3 bases from J, with 8 bases in between. Germline lookup yields CDR1 ENHRY and CDR2 SYGVKD. CDR3 length: 14 amino acids. CDR3 residues: CAISEAGFNQPQHF. CDR3 coding DNA: TGTGCCATCAGTGAGGCAGGGTTCAATCAGCCCCAGCATTTT.

This clone appeared a single time. The J gene is TRBJ1-5, the V gene TRBV7-8, with 7 nucleotides matching TRBD1. V trimming: 1 base; J trimming: 5 bases; junction bases outside the gene matches: 8. CDR1 and CDR2 from the germline V gene are SGHVS and FQNEAQ. This CDR3 comprises 16 residues. The CDR3 bases are TGTGCCAGCAGCTTAGAGCCCACAGGGGTACATCAGCCCCAGCATTTT. It codes for CASSLEPTGVHQPQHF.

The chain employs TRBV2 and TRBJ2-7; TRBD2 agrees at 9 bases. The CDR3 sequence is 13 residues long. V was pared by 7 bases and J by 4 bases, with 5 bases of the junction left unmatched. CDR1 SNHLY and CDR2 FYNNEI come from the germline V gene. The CDR3 region has the DNA TGTGCCAGCACGGCTAGCGGGGATTACGAGCAGTACTTC. Protein sequence: CASTASGDYEQYF.

This clone was observed a single time. The CDR3 DNA reads TGCAGCGTTGAAGATCCAGGACTAGCGGGGGGGACCCAGTACTTC. The encoded protein is CSVEDPGLAGGTQYF. The chain is built from TRBV29-1 and TRBJ2-5; 14 bases agree with TRBD2. CDR1 is SQVTM and CDR2 is ANQGSEA in the germline V gene. The CDR3 runs 15 residues. V dropped 0 bases and J dropped 7; count of bases not matched to a gene: 4.

V gene TRBV28 combines with J gene TRBJ2-5; 9 bases are a match to TRBD2. Germline CDR1 reads MDHEN; CDR2 reads SYDVKM. This CDR3 is built from 11 residues. The V segment lost 7 bases and the J segment 14 bases; nucleotides outside the gene matches: 8. Here the CDR3 reads CASTRGLATYF. The CDR3 coding sequence is TGTGCCAGCACCCGGGGACTAGCAACCTACTTC. The variable domain in full, with the rest retrieved from reference TRBV28 and TRBJ2-5, is DVKVTQSSRYLVKRTGEKVFLECVQDMDHENMFWYRQDPGLGLRLIYFSYDVKMKEKGDIPEGYSVSREKKERFSLILESASTNQTSMYLCASTRGLATYFGPGTRLLVL.

The rearrangement links TRBV6-5 to TRBJ1-2; unclear D gene. Trimming took off 7 bases at V and 5 bases at J, with 8 bases between the two ends. The CDR3 runs to 11 residues. Germline V gene data show CDR1 as MNHEY and CDR2 as SVGAGI. DNA for the CDR3: TGTGCCAGCAACGGACTATATGGCTACACCTTC. It translates to CASNGLYGYTF.

This clone was seen a few times. The genes are TRBV4-1 and TRBJ1-5, with a weak D call TRBD1 (5 bases). V lost 0 bases and J 5 bases, leaving 11 bases between the germline ends. The CDR3 has 15 residues. Per germline, CDR1 MGHRA and CDR2 YSYEKL. The CDR3 DNA follows: TGCGCCAGCAGCCAAGATTTAATAGGGGATCAGCCCCAGCATTTT. Translated, it gives CASSQDLIGDQPQHF.

By its share, this clone is medium-sized (0.01 to 0.1%). The chain joins TRBV9 to TRBJ2-7, with 7 bases aligning to TRBD1. The germline V gene has CDR1 SGDLS and CDR2 YYNGEE. J gave up 5 bases and V 4 bases, and 9 bases lay outside the gene matches. This CDR3 region has 14 residues. CDR3 loop: CASSLSRGFHEQYF. CDR3 coding DNA: TGTGCCAGCAGCCTCAGCAGGGGGTTCCACGAGCAGTACTTC. Filled out from reference TRBV9 and TRBJ2-7, the complete variable domain reads DSGVTQTPKHLITATGQRVTLRCSPRSGDLSVYWYQQSLDQGLQFLIQYYNGEERAKGNILERFSAQQFPDLHSELNLSSLELGDSALYFCASSLSRGFHEQYFGPGTRLTVT.

The CDR3 sequence: CASSSPGGSYNSPLHF. The CDR3 DNA reads as TGTGCCAGCAGTTCTCCGGGAGGCTCCTATAATTCACCCCTCCACTTT. The V and J genes are TRBV28 and TRBJ1-6; the D is unclear. The length of the CDR3 is 16 residues. V gave up 4 bases and J gave up 0 bases, with 10 bases separating them. Germline V gene sequence: CDR1 MDHEN, CDR2 SYDVKM. Together with reference TRBV28 and TRBJ1-6, the CDR3 gives the full variable domain: DVKVTQSSRYLVKRTGEKVFLECVQDMDHENMFWYRQDPGLGLRLIYFSYDVKMKEKGDIPEGYSVSREKKERFSLILESASTNQTSMYLCASSSPGGSYNSPLHFGNGTRLTVT.

V usage is TRBV30 and J usage is TRBJ2-7, with 10 bases that match TRBD1. The CDR3 contains 15 residues. Germline V gene sequence: CDR1 GTSNPN, CDR2 SVGIG (reference sequence). Trimming took 2 bases from V and 3 from J; bases not matched to a gene: 7. CDR3 nucleotide sequence: TGTGCCTGGAGTTCGTGGGGACAGGGGAACTACGAGCAGTACTTC. This gives the protein CAWSSWGQGNYEQYF.

The chain uses TRBV6-1 and TRBJ1-2; D not resolved. CDR3 length: 12 amino acids. Germline loops: CDR1 MNHNS, CDR2 SASEGT. Trimming took off 3 bases at V and 4 bases at J, with 6 bases between the two ends. CDR3 bases: TGTGCCAGCAGTGAGAATAGCTATGGCTACACCTTC. It encodes CASSENSYGYTF.

This clone was picked up one time. The rearrangement links TRBV5-1 to TRBJ2-7; D is perhaps TRBD2 (7 bases). The length of the CDR3 is 13 residues. Trimming cost V 7 bases and J 4 bases, with 15 bases left between them. Germline CDR1 is SGHRS and CDR2 is YFSETQ. The CDR3 reads CASGGDTQYEQYF. The CDR3 DNA reads TGCGCCAGCGGGGGGGACACCCAATACGAGCAGTACTTC.

This CDR3 reads CASSLQVGSPLHF. The CDR3 nucleotides are TGTGCCAGCAGTTTACAGGTTGGTTCACCCCTCCACTTT. The rearrangement links TRBV27 to TRBJ1-6; D uncertain. CDR1 is MNHEY, CDR2 SMNVEV, per germline (reference sequence). The CDR3 has 13 residues. Between the trimmed V and J ends, which lost 2 bases and 9 bases, there was a span of 8 bases.

This rearrangement joins TRBV9 to TRBJ2-2, with TRBD1 identical over 9 bases. The CDR3 extends over 15 amino acids. V lost 2 bases and J lost 2; bases outside the gene matches: 1. In germline, CDR1 is SGDLS, CDR2 YYNGEE. The CDR3: CASSVTGGNTGELFF. The CDR3 region has the DNA TGTGCCAGCAGCGTTACAGGGGGCAACACCGGGGAGCTGTTTTTT.

This chain connects TRBV6-1 to TRBJ1-6; D is possibly TRBD1 (5 bases). Germline loops: CDR1 MNHNS, CDR2 SASEGT. V shed 6 bases and J shed 8 bases, with 17 bases lying between them. CDR3 length: 15 residues. This CDR3 reads CASSRVRAKDSPLHF. The CDR3 nucleotides are TGTGCCAGCAGCAGGGTAAGGGCAAAGGATTCACCCCTCCACTTT.

This clone was detected only once. J is TRBJ2-7 and V is TRBV6-1; no clear D. The CDR3 is 11 amino acids. Germline V gives CDR1 MNHNS, CDR2 SASEGT. V shed 3 bases and J shed 3 bases, with 3 bases lying between them. The CDR3, as DNA: TGTGCCAGCAGTGATAACTACGAGCAGTACTTC. Encoded protein: CASSDNYEQYF.

This chain connects TRBV30 to TRBJ2-5; D perhaps matches TRBD2 (6 bases). The CDR3 runs to 13 residues. Germline CDR1 reads GTSNPN; CDR2 reads SVGIG (reference sequence). V lost 8 bases and J lost 4, with 17 bases in between. In DNA, the CDR3 is TGTGCCCGCCGGCGGGGTTCTGGAGAGACCCAGTACTTC. Translated, it gives CARRRGSGETQYF.

The chain recombines TRBV5-6 with TRBJ2-7; no definite D call. V lost 2 bases, J lost 3 bases, and 12 bases lay in between. The CDR3 is 14 residues long. The germline CDR1 and CDR2 sequences are SGHDT and YYEEEE. The CDR3, as DNA: TGTGCCAGCAGCTTAAAGCTAGGTCTCTACGAGCAGTACTTC. The encoded protein is CASSLKLGLYEQYF.